The 17 T cell receptor beta chains in this list originate from one sample, sequenced in a study of CD8 T cells in ankylosing spondylitis (TCRdb year 2017). The protocol used for the library was 5' RACE. The sequencer was an Illumina HiSeq 2500. In TCRdb, the public reads were trimmed at Q25 with fastp and aligned with MiXCR, with productive beta chains retained. Identical CDR3 protein sequences are pooled into one entry, listed with their most common genes and DNA. The sample table shows 250,000 to 350,000 distinct CDR3 sequences, and 20% are seen once. The ten largest clones add up to 7.8% of the sample. Sequenced: blood, either unsorted or a sorted T cell fraction (not recorded which). The receptor set was obtained from a male donor with ankylosing spondylitis or in good health (not recorded which).

This clonotype was picked up many times. The genes are TRBV18 and TRBJ2-5; D gene ambiguous. The ends were cut back, 4 bases at V and 2 bases at J, with 8 bases in the middle. The CDR3 is 13 residues long. Germline-derived CDR1 and CDR2 are KGHSH and LQKENI. This CDR3 reads CASSLIHQETQYF. The DNA for the CDR3 is TGTGCCAGCTCACTTATACATCAAGAGACCCAGTACTTC. The full variable domain, in which reference TRBV18 and TRBJ2-5 provide the parts outside the CDR3, is NAGVMQNPRHLVRRRGQEARLRCSPMKGHSHVYWYRQLPEEGLKFMVYLQKENIIDESGMPKERFSAEFPKEGPSILRIQQVVRGDSAAYFCASSLIHQETQYFGPGTRLLVL.

This clonotype was seen just once. The rearrangement uses TRBV19 and TRBJ2-5; TRBD2 aligns across 10 bases. The CDR3 sequence is 13 residues long. Trimming removed 7 bases from V and 5 bases from J; junction bases left unmatched: 4. Looked up from germline, CDR1 is LNHDA and CDR2 is SQIVND (reference sequence). CDR3 sequence reads: CASMASGSETQYF. The CDR3 bases are TGTGCCAGTATGGCTAGCGGGAGTGAGACCCAGTACTTC.

In this sample, this clonotype turned up a few times. The chain uses TRBV7-2 and TRBJ1-6, with TRBD1 matching over 9 bases. CDR3 length: 16 amino acids. J gave up 7 bases and V 1 base, and 5 bases lay outside the gene matches. Germline-derived CDR1 and CDR2 are SGHTA and FQGNSA. CDR3: CASSLGQGQGNSPLHF. The DNA for the CDR3 is TGTGCCAGCAGCTTAGGACAAGGACAGGGGAATTCACCCCTCCACTTT.

V gene TRBV6-5 combines with J gene TRBJ1-2, with a possible D match to TRBD1 (5 bases). This CDR3 is 14 amino acids long. Germline V gene lookup returns CDR1 MNHEY and CDR2 SVGAGI. Trimming stripped 4 bases from V and 4 bases from J, with 13 bases between. The CDR3, as DNA: TGTGCCAGCAGTTCCCCCACCAGGGTCTATGGCTACACCTTC. Protein product: CASSSPTRVYGYTF.

This clonotype was counted a few times. This sequence joins TRBV6-2 or TRBV6-3 and TRBJ2-7; 7 bases map to TRBD2. Germline CDR1 is MNHEY and CDR2 is SVGEGT. The length of the CDR3 is 13 residues. The junction had 10 bases not matched to a gene; V was cut back by 8 bases and J by 6 bases. The CDR3 sequence is CASGRDLVSEQYV. Here the CDR3 DNA reads TGTGCCAGCGGGAGGGACTTGGTCTCCGAGCAGTACGTC.

The chain has TRBV5-1 and TRBJ2-1, with TRBD2 identical over 9 bases. V dropped 4 bases and J dropped 5; count of bases not matched to a gene: 10. CDR3 length equals 16 residues. Germline assignment: CDR1 SGHRS and CDR2 YFSETQ. The CDR3 DNA sequence: TGCGCCAGCAGCGCCGGACTAGCGAGAGGGCACAATGAGCAGTTCTTC. Its translation: CASSAGLARGHNEQFF.

This rearrangement joins TRBV3-1 to TRBJ2-1, with D possibly TRBD2 on 5 matching bases. Germline loops: CDR1 LGHDT, CDR2 YNNKEL (reference sequence). CDR3 length: 15 amino acids. The V and J ends lost 5 bases and 5 bases respectively, with 16 bases between them. Here the CDR3 reads CASSRAGIRDNEQFF. For the CDR3, the DNA is TGTGCCAGCAGCAGGGCCGGGATAAGGGACAATGAGCAGTTCTTC.

J is TRBJ2-5 and V is TRBV28; 10 nucleotides line up with TRBD1. Germline loops: CDR1 MDHEN, CDR2 SYDVKM. The CDR3 runs to 15 residues. V lost 5 bases and J lost 5; bases outside the gene matches: 8. The DNA for the CDR3 is TGTGCCAGCAGTCCACCGGGACAGGGGTTGGAGACCCAGTACTTC. This gives the protein CASSPPGQGLETQYF.

This clonotype was seen a handful of times. The chain recombines TRBV20-1 with TRBJ1-1; possible D gene TRBD1, 6 bases. This CDR3 contains 15 residues. Germline lookup yields CDR1 DFQATT and CDR2 SNEGSKA (reference sequence). V lost 2 bases and J 1 base, leaving 14 bases between the germline ends. The CDR3 loop reads CSARKGGAGNTEAFF. In nucleotides, the CDR3 is TGCAGTGCTAGAAAGGGGGGCGCAGGGAACACTGAAGCTTTCTTT.

In its sample, this clonotype was seen a few times. The chain links TRBV28 to TRBJ2-1; perhaps TRBD2 as D (6 bases). Trimming left V 4 bases short and J 0 bases short, with 13 bases between. Germline-derived CDR1 and CDR2 are MDHEN and SYDVKM. The CDR3 is 16 amino acids. The CDR3 DNA is TGTGCCAGCAGTTCCTGGGCGGGGAGCTCCTACAATGAGCAGTTCTTC. Translating it yields CASSSWAGSSYNEQFF.

This clonotype came up many times. This chain links TRBV10-3 with TRBJ2-7, with D unclear. Trimming stripped 0 bases from V and 2 bases from J, with 8 bases between. CDR1 is ENHRY, CDR2 SYGVKD, per germline. The CDR3 has 14 amino acids. The CDR3 here is CAISESSRPYEQYV. The CDR3 nucleotides read TGTGCCATCAGTGAGTCGTCTCGCCCCTACGAGCAGTACGTC.

This chain connects TRBV3-1 to TRBJ2-3; D is unclear. This CDR3 spans 15 amino acids. The germline V gene encodes CDR1 LGHDT and CDR2 YNNKEL (reference sequence). V was pared by 3 bases and J by 3 bases, with 13 bases between. In DNA form, the CDR3 reads TGTGCCAGCAGCCAGGCCCGAACACGAACAGATACGCAGTATTTT. This codes for CASSQARTRTDTQYF.

This clonotype has more than one count but fewer than ten. The chain has TRBV2 and TRBJ2-2, with 9 positions matching TRBD2. After removal of 2 bases from V and 6 bases from J, the junction contained 4 bases not matched to a gene. This CDR3 region has 15 residues. Germline values: CDR1 SNHLY, CDR2 FYNNEI. The CDR3 reads CASSELAGSSGELFF. In DNA form, the CDR3 reads TGTGCCAGCAGTGAACTAGCGGGATCTTCCGGGGAGCTGTTTTTT.

This chain uses TRBV10-2 with TRBJ2-5, with 9 bases identical to TRBD1. Germline V gene lookup returns CDR1 WSHSY and CDR2 SAAADI. The CDR3 runs to 15 residues. Trimming at V came to 4 bases and at J to 2 bases, leaving 5 bases not matched to a gene. The CDR3 loop reads CASSVGTGLQETQYF. In nucleotides, the CDR3 is TGCGCCAGCAGTGTAGGGACAGGGCTTCAAGAGACCCAGTACTTC.

V is TRBV6-1 and J is TRBJ2-7; 7 bases are a match to TRBD2. The CDR3 is 16 amino acids. The trim removed 6 bases at V and 2 bases at J, leaving 13 bases unmatched. CDR1 is MNHNS, CDR2 SASEGT, per germline. CDR3 sequence reads: CASRTSPGSGTYEQYV. CDR3 DNA sequence: TGTGCCAGCAGGACATCCCCGGGGAGCGGGACCTACGAGCAGTACGTC.

The chain has TRBV11-2 and TRBJ2-1; tentative D call: TRBD1 (6 bases). The CDR3 is made up of 14 amino acids. V lost 3 bases and J lost 12, with 18 bases in between. Per the germline V gene, CDR1 is SGHAT and CDR2 is FQNNGV. The CDR3 here is CASSFSTGTNGQFF. The CDR3 DNA reads TGTGCCAGCAGCTTTTCCACCGGGACAAACGGGCAGTTCTTC.

In this sample, this clonotype turned up many times. The rearrangement uses TRBV20-1 and TRBJ1-6; D unresolved. The CDR3 runs 13 residues. Trimming took 4 bases from V and 8 from J, leaving 12 bases between them. Germline-derived CDR1 and CDR2 are DFQATT and SNEGSKA (reference sequence). This CDR3 reads CSATPDGHSPLHF. CDR3 bases: TGCAGTGCTACACCCGACGGACATTCACCCCTCCACTTT.